The 14 T cell receptor beta chains presented below share a single source sample, sequenced in a study of blood T cell repertoires in COVID-19 (dated by TCRdb to 2018 to 2021). The library was obtained by the immunoSEQ multiplex PCR assay. The table was pulled from immuneACCESS by TCRdb, which kept in-frame rearrangements only. Such tables lose some clones; where checked, under half of the loss comes from unresolved V genes, and the rest has no known cause. For this sample there are tens of thousands of clones; 80% to 90% appear just once. The ten largest account for over 8% of the sample. The specimen sequenced was peripheral blood. The receptors originated from a human donor in a cohort sampled during active COVID-19.

Remarks on this clone: A read error may produce the germline difference seen at one junction end. The V gene is TRBV6-1, the J gene TRBJ1-2; no clear D. CDR3 size: 16 residues. CDR1 and CDR2 from the germline V gene are MNHNS and SASEGT. The CDR3 DNA follows: TGTGCCAGCAGCGAAGATGACTTTTCGCCGAACTATGGCTACACCTTC. This codes for CASSEDDFSPNYGYTF.

This clone was counted only a few times. This chain links TRBV6-2 or TRBV6-3 with TRBJ2-3; D possibly corresponds to TRBD2 (6 bases). Germline V lookup: CDR1 MNHEY, CDR2 SVGEGT. The CDR3 loop spans 17 amino acids. Trimming removed 4 bases at V and 1 base at J, with 18 bases between. The CDR3 DNA follows: TGTGCCAGCAGTTCGCGACTAGAAGGCTATCGCACAGATACGCAGTATTTT. As protein: CASSSRLEGYRTDTQYF.

In its sample, this clone was seen a few times. The rearrangement links TRBV4-3 to TRBJ1-1; 9 nucleotides line up with TRBD1. Germline CDR1 reads LGHNA; CDR2 reads YSLEER. Trimming removed 1 base from V and 0 bases from J; junction bases left unmatched: 6. This CDR3 spans 17 amino acids. The CDR3 DNA reads as TGCGCCAGCAGCCAAGCTCGCGGGACAGGGTTGAACACTGAAGCTTTCTTT. Translated, it gives CASSQARGTGLNTEAFF.

The CDR3 DNA is TGTGCCAGCAGTTTAAGAGAGAGCTCCTACAATGAGCAGTTCTTC. It codes for CASSLRESSYNEQFF. The genes are TRBV6-5 and TRBJ2-1; D gene uncertain. The CDR3 loop spans 15 amino acids. Germline CDR1 and CDR2: MNHEY and SVGAGI. V shed 4 bases and J shed 0 bases, with 10 bases lying between them.

This chain joins TRBV14 and TRBJ2-3; TRBD2 matches 8 bases. The CDR3 is 19 residues long. V lost 3 bases, J lost 0 bases, and 14 bases stayed unmatched. Germline CDR1 SGHDN, CDR2 FVKESK. CDR3 in amino acids: CASSHRRAGVMSSTDTQYF. The CDR3 region has the DNA TGTGCCAGCAGCCACCGGAGAGCGGGGGTCATGTCTAGCACAGATACGCAGTATTTT.

This chain links TRBV19 with TRBJ2-7; D possibly corresponds to TRBD2 (6 bases). V was clipped by 6 bases and J by 6 bases, with 21 bases between them. The germline V gene encodes CDR1 LNHDA and CDR2 SQIVND (reference sequence). This CDR3 is built from 15 residues. In DNA form, the CDR3 reads TGTGCCAGTAGACCGCGGGAAAAGGGCTTTGGCGAGCAGTACTTC. Its protein is CASRPREKGFGEQYF.

This chain uses TRBV29-1 with TRBJ2-7; 8 bases line up with TRBD1. Losses at the gene ends were 6 bases for V and 4 bases for J; bases not matched to a gene: 11. CDR1 and CDR2 from the germline V gene are SQVTM and ANQGSEA. This CDR3 contains 14 residues. The CDR3 DNA is TGCAGCGTAGAGTTAGGGACAGGTCAGTACGAGCAGTACTTC. Translation gives CSVELGTGQYEQYF.

V gene TRBV5-3 combines with J gene TRBJ1-2, with a tentative D call TRBD1 (6 bases). TRBV5-3 is classed as an ORF, of uncertain function. With 1 base removed from V and 7 bases from J, the gap between germline ends came to 14 bases. This CDR3 has 14 amino acids. This CDR3 reads CARSLNPGELGYTF. CDR3 DNA: TGTGCCAGAAGCTTGAATCCAGGGGAGCTTGGCTACACCTTC.

The gene calls are TRBV6-5 and TRBJ2-3, with TRBD2 identical over 7 bases. Trimming at V came to 6 bases and at J to 0 bases, leaving 6 bases not matched to a gene. Germline CDR1 is MNHEY and CDR2 is SVGAGI. CDR3 length equals 15 residues. Here the CDR3 DNA reads TGTGCCAGCAGGACCAGCGGGATAAGCACAGATACGCAGTATTTT. As protein: CASRTSGISTDTQYF.

This chain links TRBV19 with TRBJ2-5; 11 nucleotides align to TRBD2. The germline V gene encodes CDR1 LNHDA and CDR2 SQIVND (reference sequence). V dropped 4 bases and J dropped 3; count of bases not matched to a gene: 4. CDR3 length: 15 amino acids. The CDR3 nucleotides are TGTGCCAGTAGTAATAGCGGGGGGGCAGAAGAGACCCAGTACTTC. This gives the protein CASSNSGGAEETQYF. The full variable domain, completed using reference TRBV19 and TRBJ2-5, is DGGITQSPKYLFRKEGQNVTLSCEQNLNHDAMYWYRQDPGQGLRLIYYSQIVNDFQKGDIAEGYSVSREKKESFPLTVTSAQKNPTAFYLCASSNSGGAEETQYFGPGTRLLVL.

This clone has just one count. The V gene is TRBV27, the J gene TRBJ2-1, with TRBD1 matching 7 bases. J lost 5 bases, V lost 5 bases, and 15 bases had no gene match. This CDR3 is 17 amino acids long. The V gene's germline CDR1 is MNHEY and CDR2 SMNVEV (reference sequence). CDR3 coding DNA: TGTGCCAGCAGTCCGACGGGGAGTACAGGGGTAGACAATGAGCAGTTCTTC. Residues: CASSPTGSTGVDNEQFF.

This rearrangement joins TRBV29-1 to TRBJ1-2, with D unresolved. This CDR3 is 9 amino acids long. Germline V lookup: CDR1 SQVTM, CDR2 ANQGSEA. This CDR3 reads CAADYGYTF. The CDR3 nucleotides are TGCGCAGCGGACTATGGCTACACCTTC.

This clone was observed a handful of times. This chain uses TRBV6-5 with TRBJ2-1, with D tentatively TRBD1 (6 bases). CDR1 and CDR2 (germline): MNHEY, SVGAGI. The germline V and J ends were trimmed by 7 bases and 5 bases, with 15 bases remaining between them. The CDR3 length is 14 residues. DNA of the CDR3: TGTGCCAGCATTCCCAGGGGAACGGACAATGAGCAGTTCTTC. Translating gives CASIPRGTDNEQFF.

This chain uses TRBV6-5 with TRBJ2-1; 10 nucleotides agree with TRBD1. With 7 bases clipped from V and 9 bases from J, the junction kept 12 bases outside the gene matches. This CDR3 is 15 amino acids long. Germline CDR1 is MNHEY and CDR2 is SVGAGI. CDR3 DNA: TGTGCCAGCAACTACAGACAGGGGGCAATCGGTGAGCAGTTCTTC. Translated: CASNYRQGAIGEQFF.